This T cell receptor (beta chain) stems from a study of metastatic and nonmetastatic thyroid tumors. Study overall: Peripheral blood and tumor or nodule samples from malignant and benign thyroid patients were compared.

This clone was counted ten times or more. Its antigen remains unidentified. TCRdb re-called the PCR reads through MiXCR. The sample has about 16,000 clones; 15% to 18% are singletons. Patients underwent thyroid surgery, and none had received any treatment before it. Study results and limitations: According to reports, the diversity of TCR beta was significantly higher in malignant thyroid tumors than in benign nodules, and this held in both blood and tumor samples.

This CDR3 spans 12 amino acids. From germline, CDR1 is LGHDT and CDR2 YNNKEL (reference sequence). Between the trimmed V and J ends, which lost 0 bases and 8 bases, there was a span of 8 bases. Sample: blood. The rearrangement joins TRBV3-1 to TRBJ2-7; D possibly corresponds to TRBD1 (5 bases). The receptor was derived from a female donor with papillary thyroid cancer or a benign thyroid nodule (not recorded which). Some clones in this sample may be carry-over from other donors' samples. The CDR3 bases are TGTGCCAGCAGCCAAGACAGGGCGAAGCAGTACTTC. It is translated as CASSQDRAKQYF.